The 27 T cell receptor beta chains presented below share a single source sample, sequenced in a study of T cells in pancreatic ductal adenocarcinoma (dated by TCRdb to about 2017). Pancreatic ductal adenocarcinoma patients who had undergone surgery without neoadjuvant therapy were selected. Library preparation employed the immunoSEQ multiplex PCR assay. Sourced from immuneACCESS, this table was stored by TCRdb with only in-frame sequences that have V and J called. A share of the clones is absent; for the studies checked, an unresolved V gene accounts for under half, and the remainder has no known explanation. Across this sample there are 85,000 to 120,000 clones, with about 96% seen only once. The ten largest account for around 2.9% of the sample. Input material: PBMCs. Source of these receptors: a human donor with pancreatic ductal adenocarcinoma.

The CDR3 DNA follows: TGTGCCAGCAGTTTACTAGGGACAGGGGGCACTGAAGCTTTCTTT. Translated: CASSLLGTGGTEAFF. The V and J genes are TRBV27 and TRBJ1-1; TRBD1 matches 11 bases. Losses at the gene ends were 2 bases for V and 4 bases for J; bases not matched to a gene: 3. CDR1 and CDR2 (germline): MNHEY, SMNVEV (reference sequence). The CDR3 length is 15 residues.

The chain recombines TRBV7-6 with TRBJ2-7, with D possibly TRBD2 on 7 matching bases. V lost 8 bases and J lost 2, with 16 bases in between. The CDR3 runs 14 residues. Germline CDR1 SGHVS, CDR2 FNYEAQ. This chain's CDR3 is CASGPGRGTYEQYF. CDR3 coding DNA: TGTGCCAGCGGACCAGGGAGGGGGACCTACGAGCAGTACTTC.

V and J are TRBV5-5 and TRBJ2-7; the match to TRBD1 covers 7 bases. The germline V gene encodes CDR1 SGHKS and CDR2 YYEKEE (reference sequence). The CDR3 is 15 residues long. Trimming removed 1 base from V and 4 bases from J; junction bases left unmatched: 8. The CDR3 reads CASSLSRGQLYEQYF. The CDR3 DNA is TGTGCCAGCAGCTTGTCAAGGGGACAGTTATACGAGCAGTACTTC.

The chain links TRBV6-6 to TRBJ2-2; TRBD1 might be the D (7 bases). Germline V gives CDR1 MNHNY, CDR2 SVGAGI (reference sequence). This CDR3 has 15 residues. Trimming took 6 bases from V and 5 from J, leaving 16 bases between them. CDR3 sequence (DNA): TGTGCCAGCAGAACAGGACAGGCGGGGACCGGGGAGCTGTTTTTT. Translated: CASRTGQAGTGELFF.

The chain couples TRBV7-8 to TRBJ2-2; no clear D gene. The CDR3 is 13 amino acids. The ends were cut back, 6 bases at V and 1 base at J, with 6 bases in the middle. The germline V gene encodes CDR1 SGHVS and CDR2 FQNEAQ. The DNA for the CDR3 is TGTGCCAGCAGTAGCCGGAACACCGGGGAGCTGTTTTTT. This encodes CASSSRNTGELFF.

CDR3 region: CAWSRPGQGLYEQYF. CDR3 DNA: TGTGCCTGGAGTCGGCCGGGACAGGGGCTCTACGAGCAGTACTTC. V and J are TRBV30 and TRBJ2-7, with TRBD1 matching 10 bases. Germline V gives CDR1 GTSNPN, CDR2 SVGIG (reference sequence). J lost 3 bases, V lost 2 bases, and 7 bases had no gene match. The CDR3 has 15 amino acids.

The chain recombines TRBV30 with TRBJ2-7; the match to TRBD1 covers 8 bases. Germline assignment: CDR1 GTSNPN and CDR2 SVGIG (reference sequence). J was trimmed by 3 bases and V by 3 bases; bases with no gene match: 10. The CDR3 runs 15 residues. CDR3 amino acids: CAWSPGRTGSYEQYF. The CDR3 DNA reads TGTGCCTGGAGCCCAGGACGGACAGGGAGCTACGAGCAGTACTTC.

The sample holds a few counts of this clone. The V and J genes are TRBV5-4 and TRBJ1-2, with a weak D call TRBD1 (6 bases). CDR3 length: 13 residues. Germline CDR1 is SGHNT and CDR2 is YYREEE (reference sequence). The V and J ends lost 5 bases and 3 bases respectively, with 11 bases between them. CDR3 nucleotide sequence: TGTGCCAGCAGACCGACAGGCCACTATGGCTACACCTTC. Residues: CASRPTGHYGYTF.

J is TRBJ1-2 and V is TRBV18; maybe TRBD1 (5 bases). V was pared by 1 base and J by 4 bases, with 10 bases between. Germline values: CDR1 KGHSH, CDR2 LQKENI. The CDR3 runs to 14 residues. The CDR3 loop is CASSPRAGPYGYTF. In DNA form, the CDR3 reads TGTGCCAGCTCACCACGGGCAGGGCCCTATGGCTACACCTTC.

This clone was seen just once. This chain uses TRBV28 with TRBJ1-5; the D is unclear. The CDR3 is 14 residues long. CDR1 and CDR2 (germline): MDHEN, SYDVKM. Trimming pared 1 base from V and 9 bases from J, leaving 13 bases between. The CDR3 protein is CASSLYGSGRPQHF. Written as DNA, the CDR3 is TGTGCCAGCAGTTTATACGGATCGGGTCGGCCCCAGCATTTT.

The chain's CDR3 is CASSFGQGNYNEQFF. The CDR3 coding sequence is TGTGCCAGCAGCTTTGGCCAGGGGAACTACAATGAGCAGTTCTTC. This sequence joins TRBV7-9 and TRBJ2-1; D perhaps matches TRBD1 (6 bases). Germline V lookup: CDR1 SEHNR, CDR2 FQNEAQ (reference sequence). Trimming removed 3 bases from V and 3 bases from J, with 12 bases in between. This CDR3 comprises 15 residues.

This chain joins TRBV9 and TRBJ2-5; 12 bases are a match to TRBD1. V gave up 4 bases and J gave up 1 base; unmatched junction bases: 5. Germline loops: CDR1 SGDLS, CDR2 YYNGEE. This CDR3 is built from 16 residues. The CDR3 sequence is CASSLGGQGAQETQYF. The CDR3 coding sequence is TGTGCCAGCAGCCTGGGGGGACAGGGGGCCCAAGAGACCCAGTACTTC.

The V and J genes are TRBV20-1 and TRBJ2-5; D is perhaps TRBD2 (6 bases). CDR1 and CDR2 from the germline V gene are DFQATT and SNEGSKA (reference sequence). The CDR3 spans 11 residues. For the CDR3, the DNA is TGCGGTAAGCGGGACCAAGAGACCCAGTACTTC. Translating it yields CGKRDQETQYF.

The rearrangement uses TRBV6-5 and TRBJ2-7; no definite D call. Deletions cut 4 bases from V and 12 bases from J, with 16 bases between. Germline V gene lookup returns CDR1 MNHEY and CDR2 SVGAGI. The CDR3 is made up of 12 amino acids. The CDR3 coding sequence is TGTGCCAGCAGTTTCTCGACCTATCAGCGGTACTTC. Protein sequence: CASSFSTYQRYF.

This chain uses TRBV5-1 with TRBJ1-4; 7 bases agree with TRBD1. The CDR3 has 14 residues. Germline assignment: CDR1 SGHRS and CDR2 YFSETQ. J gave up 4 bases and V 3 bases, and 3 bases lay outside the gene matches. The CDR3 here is CASSSGGGNEKLFF. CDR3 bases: TGCGCCAGCAGCTCAGGGGGAGGTAATGAAAAACTGTTTTTT.

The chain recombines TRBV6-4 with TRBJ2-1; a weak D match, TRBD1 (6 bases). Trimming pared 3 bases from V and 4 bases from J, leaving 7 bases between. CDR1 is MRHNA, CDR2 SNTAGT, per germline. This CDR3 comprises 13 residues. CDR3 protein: CASSETGYNEQFF. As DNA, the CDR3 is TGTGCCAGCAGTGAGACAGGTTACAATGAGCAGTTCTTC.

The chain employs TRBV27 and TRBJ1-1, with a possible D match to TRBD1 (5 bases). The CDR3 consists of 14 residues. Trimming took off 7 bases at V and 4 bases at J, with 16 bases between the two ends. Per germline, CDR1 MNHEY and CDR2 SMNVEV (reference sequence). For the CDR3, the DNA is TGTGCCAGCACAAAGTGGGGCGATAGCACTGAAGCTTTCTTT. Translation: CASTKWGDSTEAFF.

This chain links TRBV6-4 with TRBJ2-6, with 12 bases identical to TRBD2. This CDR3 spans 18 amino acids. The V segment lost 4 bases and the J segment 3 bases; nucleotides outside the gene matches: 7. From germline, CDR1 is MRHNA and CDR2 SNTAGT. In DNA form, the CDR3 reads TGTGCCAGCAGTGCTCGACTAGCGGGAGTTTTTGGGGCCAACGTCCTGACTTTC. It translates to CASSARLAGVFGANVLTF.

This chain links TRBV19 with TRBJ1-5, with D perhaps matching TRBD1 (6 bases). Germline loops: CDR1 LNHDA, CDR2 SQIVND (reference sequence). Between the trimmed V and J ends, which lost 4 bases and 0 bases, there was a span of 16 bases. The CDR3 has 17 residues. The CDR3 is CASSTPPGVGSNQPQHF. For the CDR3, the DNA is TGTGCCAGTAGTACGCCTCCAGGGGTGGGTAGCAATCAGCCCCAGCATTTT.

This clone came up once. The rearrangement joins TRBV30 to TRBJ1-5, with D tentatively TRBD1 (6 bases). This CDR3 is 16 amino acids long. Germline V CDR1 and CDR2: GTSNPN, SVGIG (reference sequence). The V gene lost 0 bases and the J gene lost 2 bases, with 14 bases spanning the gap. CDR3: CAWSVAGAPGNQPQHF. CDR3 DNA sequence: TGTGCCTGGAGTGTGGCGGGGGCGCCGGGCAATCAGCCCCAGCATTTT.

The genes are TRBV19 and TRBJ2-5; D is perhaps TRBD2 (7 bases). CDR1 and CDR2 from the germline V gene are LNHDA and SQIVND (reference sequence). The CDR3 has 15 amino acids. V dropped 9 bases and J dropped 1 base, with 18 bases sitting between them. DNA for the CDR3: TGTGCCAGCCGGAGAGGTAGGGGGGGCCAAGAGACCCAGTACTTC. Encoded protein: CASRRGRGGQETQYF.

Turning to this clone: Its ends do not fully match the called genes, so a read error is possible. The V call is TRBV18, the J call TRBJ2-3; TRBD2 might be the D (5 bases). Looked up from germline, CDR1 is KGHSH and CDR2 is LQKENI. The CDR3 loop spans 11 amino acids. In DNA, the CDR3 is TGTGCCAGCTCCACCACCCGTGGACTTTGTTTT. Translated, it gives CASSTTRGLCF.

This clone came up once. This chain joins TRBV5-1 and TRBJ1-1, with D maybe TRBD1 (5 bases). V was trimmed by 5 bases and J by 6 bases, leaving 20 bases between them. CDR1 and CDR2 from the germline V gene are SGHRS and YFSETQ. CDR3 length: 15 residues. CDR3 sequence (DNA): TGCGCCAGCAGGGGGGTGGAGGGGAACCCCCCTGAAGCTTTCTTT. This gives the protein CASRGVEGNPPEAFF.

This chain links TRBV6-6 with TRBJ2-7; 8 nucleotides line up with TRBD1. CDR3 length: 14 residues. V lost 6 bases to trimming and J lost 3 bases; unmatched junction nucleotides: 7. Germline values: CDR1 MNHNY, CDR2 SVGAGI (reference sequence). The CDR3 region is CASRPDRADYEQYF. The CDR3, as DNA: TGTGCCAGCAGGCCGGACAGGGCAGACTACGAGCAGTACTTC.

The CDR3 coding sequence is TGTGCCAGCAATCGGGACAGATCTAACTATGGCTACACCTTC. The encoded protein is CASNRDRSNYGYTF. The genes are TRBV6-1 and TRBJ1-2, with TRBD1 matching 7 bases. The V gene's germline CDR1 is MNHNS and CDR2 SASEGT. Losses at the gene ends were 7 bases for V and 0 bases for J; bases not matched to a gene: 5. CDR3 length equals 14 residues.

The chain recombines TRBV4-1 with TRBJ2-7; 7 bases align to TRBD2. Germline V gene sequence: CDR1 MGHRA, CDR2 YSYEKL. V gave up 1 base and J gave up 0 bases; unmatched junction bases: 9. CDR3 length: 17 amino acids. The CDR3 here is CASSQGEAGKHSYEQYF. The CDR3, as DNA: TGCGCCAGCAGCCAAGGGGAAGCGGGAAAACACTCCTACGAGCAGTACTTC.

CDR3: CASSVGTVSNQPQHF. The DNA for the CDR3 is TGTGCCAGCAGCGTCGGGACAGTTAGCAATCAGCCCCAGCATTTT. The genes are TRBV7-2 and TRBJ1-5; TRBD1 aligns across 7 bases. V lost 5 bases and J lost 0; bases outside the gene matches: 4. Germline V gene lookup returns CDR1 SGHTA and CDR2 FQGNSA. The CDR3 runs to 15 residues.